This entry describes one TCR beta chain. What this receptor recognizes is not known. No base qualities exist here, and no much larger clone lies one base off it. V loses 2 bases at its end and J loses 5 bases; junction bases beyond the gene matches: 14. CDR1 and CDR2 are read off the germline V gene as WSHSY and SAAADI. From its cysteine to its phenylalanine, the CDR3 spans 17 amino acids. This entry keeps only the CDR3 DNA: 51 bases, framed from base 1. This sample was taken from a study of shared clonotypes between healthy human individuals (TCRdb year 2020). A note on the overall study: The cohort comprised a couple of women and a few men aged 18 to 49 years. For each donor, CD4 naive and CD4 memory were each given three plates, CD8 naive was given two plates, and CD8 memory was given one plate. Blood TCR repertoires of about 5 healthy adults were deeply sequenced to estimate repertoire size and the extent of clonotype sharing between individuals. Different laboratories and diverse techniques were used to prepare libraries and sequence TCR repertoires, to increase sequencing depth and limit assay-specific biases. Leukapheresis yielded between about 0.9 and 10 billion PBMCs per donor. Summary of the overall study and its limitations: The small number of donors limited the genetic and exposure-history diversity represented. Sampling was limited to blood, and TCR repertoires in tissue likely differ from TCR repertoires in blood. Pairwise subsampling led to the expectation that sequencing depth would affect the degree of clonotype sharing among donors. Even with the large sequencing depth, rarefaction of the sorted-subset datasets indicated that sequencing was incomplete. Naive subsets generally had larger estimated clonotype richness than memory subsets did. Across a few donors, roughly 5% of naive CD4, roughly 3.5% of naive CD8, 2.3% of memory CD4, and under 0.45% of memory CD8 clonotypes were shared. Compared with non-shared clonotypes, the clonotypes found in all four sorted-subset donors had higher generation probabilities.

Healthy HIV-negative adults with no recently reported acute infections or vaccinations were included as donors. Every donor was a Caucasian adult residing in Nashville, Tennessee, USA. CD4+ T cells were enriched through magnetic negative selection, after which naive cells were positively selected on CD45RA and the remaining negative fraction served as the memory subset. Blood was obtained by leukapheresis, after which PBMCs were separated by Ficoll-Histopaque density gradient centrifugation and cryopreserved in liquid nitrogen vapor phase. Analytical flow cytometry was used to check the purity and quantity of each magnetically sorted T cell population. From each sorted fraction, genomic DNA was isolated and quantified by UV absorbance on a Nanodrop 2000c. Using the deep immunoSEQ assay, TCR CDR3 regions were amplified from genomic DNA by multiplex PCR. Genomic DNA extracted from each cell subset was distributed evenly over all wells of several immunoSEQ 96-well plates, and each plate served as one replicate. For sorted subsets, each replicate PCR was loaded with about 0.2 ug genomic DNA, equivalent to approximately 27,000 T cell genomes. Purified libraries were quantified with a Qubit 3.0 fluorometer, sized on a Bioanalyzer 2100, and re-quantified with the KAPA Library Quantification kit. Each immunoSEQ 96-well plate was sequenced on its own single-read 150-cycle Illumina NextSeq 550 flow cell. As for how the authors treated the data: Because the immunoSEQ output included only junctional sequences and no quality scores, the filtering could not be the same as the filtering used for full-length reads. To assign V/J genes and CDR3, sequences were annotated using PyIR, a Python wrapper for IgBLAST v1.9, with IMGT germline references. Reads with weak V/J assignments (E-value above 1e-6), missing CDR3, stop codons, out-of-frame junctions, or ambiguous translated residues were removed. V3J clonotypes were defined as sequences sharing an identical inferred V gene, J gene, and CDR3 amino acid sequence. To compute the percentage overlap between repertoires, the number of shared unique clonotypes was divided by the size of the smaller repertoire. Repertoire richness was assessed with RTK rarefaction, the Chao1 estimator, and Recon v2.1 estimates of unobserved clonotypes. Generation probabilities for all TCRbeta clonotypes obtained by the gDNA method from several donors were computed using OLGA. Held by TCRdb, this immuneACCESS table contains in-frame sequences only and omits some clones. Under half of the omission traces to an unresolved V gene where checked; the cause of the rest is unknown. The V and J calls and clone size come from that table; D and trimming were worked out from the DNA. Present in this sample are millions of clones, approximately 93% of which were seen just once. The leading ten clones occupy about 0.39% of the sample.

The chain joins TRBV10-2 to TRBJ1-1; TRBD1 fits 7 bases in the junction. The clonotype comes from a man aged 18 to 29 in good health. Some clones in this sample may be carry-over from other donors' samples. Sequenced material: naive CD4+ T cells from PBMCs. In the paper's terms, the cell subset or site label means: CD45RA+ positively selected. The DNA is TGCGCCAGCAGTGAGGACGAACGGGACAGAGGGGAAACTGAAGCTTTCTTT. Its translation reads: CASSEDERDRGETEAFF.